The rows below give T cell receptor beta chains drawn from one sample of a study of blood T cell repertoires in COVID-19. Only in-frame clones appear in the TCRdb table, and some are missing; sequencing was by immunoSEQ multiplex PCR. Here the sample spans fewer than 250,000 clones, about 77% being singletons. Sequenced input: PBMCs or T cells enriched from blood (not recorded which). These receptors were taken from a woman in her forties or fifties with acute COVID-19. CDR3s include the opening cysteine and the closing phenylalanine or tryptophan.

V: TRBV7-3; CDR3: CASSRTNRDGYTF
V: TRBV7-2; CDR3: CASSPRQKQFF
V: TRBV30; CDR3: CAWRQGQSSYNEQFF
V: TRBV7-6; CDR3: CASGPTLLGGAEETQYF
V: TRBV9; CDR3: CASSAGQEGGKLFF
V: TRBV28; CDR3: CASSFSTGLGGYTF
V: TRBV7-9; CDR3: CASSLTLGGNQPQHF
V: TRBV10-1; CDR3: CASSPSWGRLGNTGELFF
V: TRBV4-1; CDR3: CASSQARQGLAKNIQYF
V: TRBV13; CDR3: CASSLWGQGTSPLHF
V: TRBV29-1; CDR3: CSVEARPGELFF
V: TRBV3-1/TRBV3-2; CDR3: CASQGQNYGYTF
V: TRBV10-3; CDR3: CAISGDSAEGYTF
V: TRBV2; CDR3: CAIRLAGGSYNEQFF
V: TRBV3-1/TRBV3-2; CDR3: CASSQSGGARLRPTDTQYF
V: TRBV27; CDR3: CASSFRLTANTGELFF
V: TRBV30; CDR3: CAWSVQGGHQPQHF
V: TRBV29-1; CDR3: CSMRTTGELFF
V: TRBV5-6; CDR3: CASSWGQLNQPQHF
V: TRBV11-2; CDR3: CASSQSSGTAKTQYF
V: TRBV19; CDR3: CASSPGEGGGYTF
V: TRBV14; CDR3: CASSQDASTPQYF
V: TRBV2; CDR3: CASSEVGGGYTF
V: TRBV24-1; CDR3: CATSDLQGTSGGETQYF
V: TRBV4-3; CDR3: CASSQGAGTGHTEAFF
V: TRBV7-9; CDR3: CASSSPPSGAYQETQYF
V: TRBV28; CDR3: CASIEPGPGIGNQPQHF
V: TRBV7-2; CDR3: CASTLGPGQGARAFF
V: TRBV2; CDR3: CASSERRLAGGDTGELFF
V: TRBV18; CDR3: CASSSTGTSGGIPRETQYF
V: TRBV6-5; CDR3: CASSYGRALGQPQHF
V: TRBV28; CDR3: CASSQQGALNEKLFF
V: TRBV7-2; CDR3: CASSLTRVSGNTIYF
V: TRBV24-1; CDR3: CATSAVPNEQFF
V: TRBV2; CDR3: CASSNRGIRQPQHF
V: TRBV6-5; CDR3: CASSLRTPNTGELFF
V: TRBV5-3; CDR3: CARSTRTEDQPQHF
V: TRBV12-3/TRBV12-4; CDR3: CASRLQGLYGYTF
V: TRBV5-4; CDR3: CASSLSGKWGTEAFF
V: TRBV30; CDR3: CASPKAGNTEAFF
V: TRBV5-1; CDR3: CASSGTGTENTEAFF
V: TRBV5-1; CDR3: CASSLTAGDKETQYF